This record covers a single T cell receptor beta chain. The sample originates from a study of neoadjuvant anti-PD-1 for oral cavity cancer. Tumor libraries mostly used roughly 5.2 ug genomic DNA, two replicates each. Only in-frame clones appear in the TCRdb table, and some are missing; sequencing was by immunoSEQ multiplex PCR. The profile shows 5,500 to 8,000 clones, around 40% of them singletons. The TCR originated in a person aged 35 to 85 with oral cavity squamous cell carcinoma. This sample comprised tumor tissue, obtained before nivolumab (anti-PD-1) treatment.

The CDR3 loop is CASSVAPGNQETQYF. DNA for the CDR3: TGTGCCAGCAGCGTAGCTCCAGGAAACCAAGAGACCCAGTACTTC. This chain joins TRBV9 and TRBJ2-5, with D unresolved. The V gene's germline CDR1 is SGDLS and CDR2 YYNGEE. This CDR3 contains 15 residues. V was pared by 0 bases and J by 0 bases, with 9 bases between.